Below, 2 T cell receptor beta chains from the same sample are listed, as sequenced in a study of blood T cell repertoires in COVID-19. The method was immunoSEQ multiplex PCR; TCRdb's version includes in-frame clones alone and lacks a portion of them. The table records around 260,000 clones, roughly 90% of them present only once. The sequenced material came from peripheral blood. The receptors come from a human donor in a cohort sampled during active COVID-19.

This clone was seen a single time. The chain uses TRBV9 and TRBJ2-7, with TRBD2 matching over 9 bases. The V gene end was trimmed by 4 bases and the J gene end by 2 bases; junction bases not matched to a gene: 7. The CDR3 has 15 residues. Germline assignment: CDR1 SGDLS and CDR2 YYNGEE. The CDR3: CASSPGTSLPYEQYF. The CDR3 DNA reads TGTGCCAGCAGCCCCGGGACTAGCCTCCCCTACGAGCAGTACTTC.

The chain uses TRBV19 and TRBJ1-2; 11 bases are shared with TRBD1. There are 14 residues in the CDR3. Trimming removed 7 bases from V and 3 bases from J; junction bases left unmatched: 4. The germline gives CDR1 LNHDA, CDR2 SQIVND (reference sequence). CDR3 sequence: CASTRTGGYYGYTF. The CDR3 nucleotides are TGTGCCAGTACCCGGACAGGGGGCTACTATGGCTACACCTTC.